This T cell receptor (beta chain) originates from a study of shared clonotypes between healthy human individuals. Worth noting for this clone: Its antigen remains unknown.

The authors loaded 150 to 250 ng DNA, around 32,000 T cell genomes, into sorted-subset replicate PCRs. Data came from immunoSEQ multiplex PCR; TCRdb stores just in-frame clones and leaves some out. The repertoire holds 2 million to 2.5 million clones, with 85% to 95% as singletons. Study results and caveats: Non-shared clonotypes displayed generation probabilities falling below those of clonotypes present in all four donors.

Sequencing used naive CD4+ T cells from PBMCs. Subset denoted: CD45RA+ positively selected. The sequence derives from a man aged 18 to 30 in good health. Some clones in this sample may be carry-over from other donors' samples.

In DNA form, the CDR3 reads TGTGCCAGCAGCCTGAAGGGCGTTTCTAACTATGGCTACACCTTC. Protein sequence: CASSLKGVSNYGYTF. The chain is built from TRBV9 and TRBJ1-2; no definite D call. The CDR3 totals 15 residues. In germline, CDR1 is SGDLS, CDR2 YYNGEE. The V end lost 4 bases, the J end lost 0 bases, and 13 bases lay between the germline ends.